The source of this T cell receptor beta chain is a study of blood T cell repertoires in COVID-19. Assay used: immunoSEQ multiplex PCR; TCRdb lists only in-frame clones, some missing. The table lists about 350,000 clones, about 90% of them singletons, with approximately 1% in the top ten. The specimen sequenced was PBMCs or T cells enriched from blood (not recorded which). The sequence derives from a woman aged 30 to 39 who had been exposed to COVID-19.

In nucleotides, the CDR3 is TGTGCCAGCAGTCCCCTTGGGGGGGCGCATGAAAAACTGTTTTTT. It yields the protein CASSPLGGAHEKLFF. The rearrangement links TRBV27 to TRBJ1-4; D may be TRBD1 (6 bases). The CDR3 loop spans 15 amino acids. V was clipped by 5 bases and J by 6 bases, with 16 bases between them. Germline CDR1 and CDR2: MNHEY and SMNVEV (reference sequence). Together with reference TRBV27 and TRBJ1-4, the CDR3 gives the full variable domain: EAQVTQNPRYLITVTGKKLTVTCSQNMNHEYMSWYRQDPGLGLRQIYYSMNVEVTDKGDVPEGYKVSRKEKRNFPLILESPSPNQTSLYFCASSPLGGAHEKLFFGSGTQLSVL.